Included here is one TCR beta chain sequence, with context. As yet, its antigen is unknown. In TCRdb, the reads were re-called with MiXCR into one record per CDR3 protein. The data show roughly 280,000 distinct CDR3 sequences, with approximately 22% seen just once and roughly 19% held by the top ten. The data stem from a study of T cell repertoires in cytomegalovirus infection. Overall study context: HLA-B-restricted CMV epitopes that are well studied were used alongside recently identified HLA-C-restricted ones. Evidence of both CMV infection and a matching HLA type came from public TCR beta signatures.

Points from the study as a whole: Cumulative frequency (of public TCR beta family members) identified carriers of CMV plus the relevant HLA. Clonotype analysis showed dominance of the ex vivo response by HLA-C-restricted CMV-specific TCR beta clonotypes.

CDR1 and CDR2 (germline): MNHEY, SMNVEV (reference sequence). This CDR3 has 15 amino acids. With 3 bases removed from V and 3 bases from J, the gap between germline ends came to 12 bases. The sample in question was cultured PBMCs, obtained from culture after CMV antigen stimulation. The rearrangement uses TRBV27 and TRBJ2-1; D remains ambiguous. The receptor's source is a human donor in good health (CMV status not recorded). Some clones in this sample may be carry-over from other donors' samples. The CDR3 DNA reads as TGTGCCAGCAGTTTTGGCAATCCTTACTACAATGAGCAGTTCTTC. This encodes CASSFGNPYYNEQFF.